This T cell receptor (beta chain) originates from a study of cytomegalovirus exposure and HLA in healthy donors. Findings and limits, study-wide: Equally common other TCR beta chains were less clonally expanded than HLA-associated ones, a later analysis found.

This clone appeared a single time. Its specificity is unknown. Germline V CDR1 and CDR2: KGHSH, LQKENI. CDR3 length: 13 residues. Trimming cost V 2 bases and J 1 base, with 5 bases left between them. PCR employed 60 Vbeta and 13 Jbeta primers. Sequencing used immunoSEQ multiplex PCR; TCRdb keeps in-frame clones, though not all of them. The table shows roughly 100,000 clones, with about 83% occurring only once. The gene calls are TRBV18 and TRBJ1-1; D is uncertain. The clonotype comes from a man between 18 and 35 years old in good health and CMV-seronegative. The sample taken for sequencing was PBMCs. The CDR3 spells CASSPTSNTEAFF. In DNA, the CDR3 is TGTGCCAGCTCACCAACATCGAACACTGAAGCTTTCTTT.